This note documents a single T cell receptor beta chain sequence. What it binds is unknown. The germline gene is not matched at one end of the junction; a read error may be the cause. The data derive from a study of blood T cells in healthy people across ages. Points from the study as a whole: Researchers report that TCR beta diversity correlated strongly with naive T cell percentage. Age showed a roughly linear inverse relationship with TCR beta diversity per million T cells.

Germline assignment: CDR1 SGHVS and CDR2 FQNEAQ. CDR3 size: 14 residues. A sample-barcoded 5' primer and a J-beta primer mix were used in a second PCR of roughly 7 to 11 cycles. Sequencing recovered at least 3 million CDR3-containing paired-end reads from each sample. From the 5' RACE reads, TCRdb called clonotypes with MiXCR, one entry per CDR3 protein. The sample carries some 730,000 distinct CDR3 sequences, 22% recorded once. The chain couples TRBV7-8 to TRBJ1-4; D is unclear. The TCR comes from a man between 65 and 85 years old in good health. What was sequenced was blood. CDR3 DNA sequence: TGTGCCAGCACTCAGAGAGGAGCCTATGAAGAACTGTTTTTT. Its translation is CASTQRGAYEELFF.